This T cell receptor beta chain stems from a study of long-term antiretroviral therapy in people with HIV. A minimum of one pre-ART and two post-ART PBMC samples existed for each donor. V lost 11 bases and J lost 5; bases outside the gene matches: 12. Germline CDR1 reads MNHNS; CDR2 reads SASEGT. This CDR3 comprises 13 residues. Investigators performed immunoSEQ version v3.0 at survey level. Produced via immunoSEQ multiplex PCR; TCRdb's table is partial and in-frame only. The repertoire holds 15,000 to 20,000 clones, with approximately 90% as singletons. This clone showed up just once. Its antigen remains unidentified. Regarding the study as a whole: ART adherence was not documented, and neither viral resistance nor therapy changes had any data. Regardless of time point, clones expanded before ART dominated the repertoire. Comparison with controls showed narrower CDR3 length ranges in HIV repertoires.

The sample was unsorted PBMCs, taken 6.9 years after starting antiretroviral therapy. The chain carries TRBV6-1 and TRBJ2-7; 7 bases match TRBD2. This sequence was found in a man in his fifties or sixties with HIV. CDR3 protein: CASLGGSIHEQYF. CDR3 DNA: TGTGCCTCCCTGGGCGGGAGTATACACGAGCAGTACTTC.